A selection of T cell receptor beta chains follows, all from one sample in a study of cytomegalovirus exposure and HLA in healthy donors. Sequencing was performed with immunoSEQ multiplex PCR; in TCRdb, only in-frame clones are kept and a portion is missing. The sample has 90,000 to 120,000 clones, 60% to 70% seen once. Specimen: PBMCs. The receptors stem from a young man in good health and CMV-seropositive. The CDR3 runs from the conserved cysteine through the conserved F or W. The D gene is left open where the match is weak. Size is omitted from some rows. Given values are once, few, many or a class for expanded clones.

clone_size d_call j_call v_call cdr3_nt cdr3_aa
. . TRBJ2-3 TRBV14 TGTGCCAGCAGTCACAAACGTGCTAGCACAGATACGCAGTATTTT CASSHKRASTDTQYF
. . TRBJ2-7 TRBV5-4 TGTGCCAGCAGCCCCGGGTACTCCTACGAGCAGTACTTC CASSPGYSYEQYF
. TRBD1 TRBJ1-1 TRBV27 TGTGCCAGCAGTTTAAGACAGGGGGGAGGTAAAGGCACTGAAGCTTTCTTT CASSLRQGGGKGTEAFF
. . TRBJ1-2 TRBV7-8 TGTGCCAGCAGCTTAGGGGTCCGGGATGGCTACACCTTC CASSLGVRDGYTF
. TRBD1 TRBJ1-2 TRBV18 TGTGCCAGCTCACCAATCCCCGGACAGGGCGGCGGCTACACCTTC CASSPIPGQGGGYTF
. TRBD1 TRBJ2-2 TRBV6-1 TGTGCCAGCGGGGGACAGCTAAACACCGGGGAGCTGTTTTTT CASGGQLNTGELFF
. . TRBJ1-2 TRBV6-1 TGTGCCAGCAGTGATATGAGACAGAGCTATGGCTACACCTTC CASSDMRQSYGYTF
. . TRBJ1-1 TRBV7-2 TGTGCCAGCAGCTTAGTTGTAGACACTGAAGCTTTCTTT CASSLVVDTEAFF
. TRBD1 TRBJ2-2 TRBV18 TGTGCCAGCTCACCGGGACAGGGTCGTCTCGTCCCGAACACCGGGGAGCTGTTTTTT CASSPGQGRLVPNTGELFF
. . TRBJ2-2 TRBV19 TGTGCCAGTAGATGGCAGGAGAACACCGGGGAGCTGTTTTTT CASRWQENTGELFF
. TRBD1 TRBJ2-5 TRBV6-5 TGTGCCAGCAGTTACTCGACAGCAGGGGGCAAGACCCAGTACTTC CASSYSTAGGKTQYF
few TRBD1 TRBJ1-1 TRBV10-2 TGCGCCAGCAGCTCACAGGGGAGCACTGAAGCTTTCTTT CASSSQGSTEAFF
. TRBD1 TRBJ1-2 TRBV10-3 TGTGCCATTTACAGGGGGTATGGCTACACCTTC CAIYRGYGYTF
few TRBD2 TRBJ2-7 TRBV5-4 TGTGCCAGCAGCTTGCGGGGGGGCTCCGAGCAGTACTTC CASSLRGGSEQYF
. TRBD1 TRBJ2-2 TRBV4-1 TGCGCCAGCAGCCAATACGACAGGGACCCCACCGGGGAGCTGTTTTTT CASSQYDRDPTGELFF
. . TRBJ1-1 TRBV6-6 TGTGCCAGCAGTTACGGACAGAACACTGAAGCTTTCTTT CASSYGQNTEAFF
once . TRBJ2-1 TRBV4-2 TGTGCCAGCAGCCATCCCATGCGGACAGGCGCGGGGAACTACAATGAGCAGTTCTTC CASSHPMRTGAGNYNEQFF
. TRBD2 TRBJ2-5 TRBV5-1 TGCGCCAGCAGTCGACTAGCGGGGGTACAAGAGACCCAGTACTTC CASSRLAGVQETQYF
. TRBD2 TRBJ2-1 TRBV19 TGTGCCAGTAGTCGGGGGGGGGCCTACAATGAGCAGTTCTTC CASSRGGAYNEQFF
. . TRBJ2-7 TRBV9 TGTGCCCCTTTGCACGAGCAGTACTTC CAPLHEQYF
. TRBD2 TRBJ2-1 TRBV25-1 TGTGCCAGCAGGGATCTAGCGGGTGGCAATGAGCAGTTCTTC CASRDLAGGNEQFF
. TRBD2 TRBJ2-1 TRBV5-1 TGCGCCAGCAGCTGGACTAGCGGGGGGAACTCCAATGAGCAGTTCTTC CASSWTSGGNSNEQFF
. . TRBJ1-4 TRBV6-1 TGTGCCAGCAGTGACGCTCTCAGGTTTGATGAAAAACTGTTTTTT CASSDALRFDEKLFF
. . TRBJ1-4 TRBV18 TGTGCCAGCTCACCAACCCCCGGAGGAAAACTGTTTTTT CASSPTPGGKLFF
. TRBD2 TRBJ2-1 TRBV5-6 TGTGCCAGCAGCTCCCTGACTAGCGCCCACAATGAGCAGTTCTTC CASSSLTSAHNEQFF
. . TRBJ1-1 TRBV10-3 TGTGCCATCACCACCCCAGGGTCCGCCACTGAAGCTTTCTTT CAITTPGSATEAFF
. . TRBJ1-5 TRBV9 TGTGCCAGCAGCGTAGGAGACAGCTTTTATCAGCCCCAGCATTTT CASSVGDSFYQPQHF
. . TRBJ1-2 TRBV5-1 TGCGCCAGCAGCTTGGGGGAGATTTTCTATGGCTACACCTTC CASSLGEIFYGYTF
few TRBD1 TRBJ1-2 TRBV6-1 TGTGCCAGCAGTACCGGACAGGGAGGCTACACCTTC CASSTGQGGYTF
. . TRBJ1-2 TRBV11-2 TGTGCCAGCAGCTTCTCCCTGGCCAGCACCGGGGGCTATGGCTACACCTTC CASSFSLASTGGYGYTF
. . TRBJ1-1 TRBV27 TGTGCCAGCAGCCTCGGACAGATCCCCGGAACTGAAGCTTTCTTT CASSLGQIPGTEAFF
. . TRBJ1-6 TRBV5-4 TGTGCCAGCAGCTTGGGGGGTGGGTCGGGGTCCCTCCACTTT CASSLGGGSGSLHF
. TRBD1 TRBJ1-3 TRBV4-1 TGCGCCAGCAGCCGGACAGGGAACTCTGGAAACACCATATATTTT CASSRTGNSGNTIYF
few . TRBJ2-5 TRBV5-1 TGCGCCACCAAGTCGGGGGGCGGAGAGACCCAGTACTTC CATKSGGGETQYF
. TRBD1 TRBJ1-1 TRBV15 TGTGCCACCAGCAGAGGAGGACAGGGGCGGTCGGACACTGAAGCTTTCTTT CATSRGGQGRSDTEAFF
. TRBD2 TRBJ2-5 TRBV7-9 TGTGCCAGCAGTCCAGCGGGGGAGACCCAGTACTTC CASSPAGETQYF
. . TRBJ1-2 TRBV11-2 TGTGCCAGCAGCTTAGACCCCTCAGGGGTCTATGGCTACACCTTC CASSLDPSGVYGYTF
. TRBD2 TRBJ2-7 TRBV4-2 TGTGCCAGCAGCCAAGATAGTCCAGCGGGGGGACTAATCCGCGAGCAGTACTTC CASSQDSPAGGLIREQYF
. TRBD2 TRBJ2-5 TRBV5-1 TGCGCCAGCAGAACCGGGACTAGCGGGGGGTCGAGAGAGACCCAGTACTTC CASRTGTSGGSRETQYF
. TRBD2 TRBJ2-1 TRBV5-1 TGCGCCAGCAGCTTGATGAGCGGGGGGGCTCCAGAGCAGTTCTTC CASSLMSGGAPEQFF
. . TRBJ2-5 TRBV11-3 TGTGCCAGCAGCTTTAGTAGTGGTCGGGAGACCCAGTACTTC CASSFSSGRETQYF
. . TRBJ1-1 TRBV5-6 TGTGCCAGCAGCTTGGTTCAAGGAGGACTGAACACTGAAGCTTTCTTT CASSLVQGGLNTEAFF
few TRBD1 TRBJ1-2 TRBV5-4 TGTGCCAGCAGCTTCGGCCAGGGGGACGGCTACACCTTC CASSFGQGDGYTF
. TRBD2 TRBJ2-3 TRBV7-2 TGTGCCAGCAGCTTATCTCTGGGACTAGGAGATACGCAGTATTTT CASSLSLGLGDTQYF
. TRBD2 TRBJ2-5 TRBV6-1 TGTGCCAGCAGTGACTGGGACTACGGTGAGACCCAGTACTTC CASSDWDYGETQYF
. TRBD2 TRBJ2-3 TRBV18 TGTGCCAGCTCACCCCCGGGACTAGCGGGTACAAGCACAGATACGCAGTATTTT CASSPPGLAGTSTDTQYF
. . TRBJ2-2 TRBV11-3 TGTGCCAGCAGCCTAGGGGAGACCGGGGAGCTGTTTTTT CASSLGETGELFF
. . TRBJ1-1 TRBV21-1 TGTGCCAGCAGACAGGGGGAGACTGAAGCTTTCTTT CASRQGETEAFF
. . TRBJ2-3 TRBV5-1 TGCGCCAGCAGCTTGGAGGGAGGTACGCAGTATTTT CASSLEGGTQYF